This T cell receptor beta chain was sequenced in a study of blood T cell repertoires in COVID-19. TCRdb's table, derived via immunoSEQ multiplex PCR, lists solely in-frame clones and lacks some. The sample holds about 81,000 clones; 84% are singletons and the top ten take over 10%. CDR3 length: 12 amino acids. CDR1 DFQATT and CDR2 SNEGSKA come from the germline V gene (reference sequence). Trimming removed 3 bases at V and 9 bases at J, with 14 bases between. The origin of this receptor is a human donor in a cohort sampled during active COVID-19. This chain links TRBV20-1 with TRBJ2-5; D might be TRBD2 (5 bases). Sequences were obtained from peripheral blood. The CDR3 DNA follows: TGCAGTGCTAGTGGCCCCCCGGGGTCCCAGTACTTC. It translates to CSASGPPGSQYF.